Listed here are 2 T cell receptor beta chains from one sample, sequenced in a study of breast tumors, draining lymph nodes, adjacent tissues. The lymph nodes were axillary draining lymph nodes from breast cancer patients. TCRdb re-derived calls from the multiplex PCR reads in MiXCR, one entry per CDR3 protein. The repertoire holds around 290,000 distinct CDR3 sequences, with about 30% as singletons. Sequencing was done on a sample of axillary lymph node tissue. The source of these receptors is a female donor with breast cancer. Some clones in this sample may be carry-over from other donors' samples.

There are many counts of this clonotype. The chain couples TRBV5-1 to TRBJ2-5; TRBD2 aligns across 9 bases. This CDR3 is built from 14 residues. V was pared by 4 bases and J by 4 bases, with 5 bases of the junction left unmatched. Looked up from germline, CDR1 is SGHRS and CDR2 is YFSETQ. DNA of the CDR3: TGCGCCAGCAGCGGCGGGAGGGCGGGAGAGACCCAGTACTTC. This codes for CASSGGRAGETQYF.

The table lists this clonotype with many counts. Germline and junction disagree at one end, which may indicate a read error. V is TRBV12-3 or TRBV12-4 and J is TRBJ2-5; D not certain. The CDR3 length is 15 residues. As DNA, the CDR3 is TGTGTCAGCACTCCCCTTTCTCTCAATATGGAGACCCAGTACTTC. Residues: CVSTPLSLNMETQYF.